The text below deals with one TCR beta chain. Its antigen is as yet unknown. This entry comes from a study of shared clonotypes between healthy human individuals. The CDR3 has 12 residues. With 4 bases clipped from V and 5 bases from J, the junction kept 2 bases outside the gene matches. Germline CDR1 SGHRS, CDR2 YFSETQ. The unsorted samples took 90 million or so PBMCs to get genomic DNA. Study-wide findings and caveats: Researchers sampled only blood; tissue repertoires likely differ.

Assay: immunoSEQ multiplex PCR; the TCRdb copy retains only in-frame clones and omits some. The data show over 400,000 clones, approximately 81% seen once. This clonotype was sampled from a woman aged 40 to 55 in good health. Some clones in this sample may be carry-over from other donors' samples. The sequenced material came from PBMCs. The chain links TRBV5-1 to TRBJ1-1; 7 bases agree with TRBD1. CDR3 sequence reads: CASSVRGTEAFF. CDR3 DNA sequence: TGCGCCAGCAGCGTCAGGGGGACTGAAGCTTTCTTT.